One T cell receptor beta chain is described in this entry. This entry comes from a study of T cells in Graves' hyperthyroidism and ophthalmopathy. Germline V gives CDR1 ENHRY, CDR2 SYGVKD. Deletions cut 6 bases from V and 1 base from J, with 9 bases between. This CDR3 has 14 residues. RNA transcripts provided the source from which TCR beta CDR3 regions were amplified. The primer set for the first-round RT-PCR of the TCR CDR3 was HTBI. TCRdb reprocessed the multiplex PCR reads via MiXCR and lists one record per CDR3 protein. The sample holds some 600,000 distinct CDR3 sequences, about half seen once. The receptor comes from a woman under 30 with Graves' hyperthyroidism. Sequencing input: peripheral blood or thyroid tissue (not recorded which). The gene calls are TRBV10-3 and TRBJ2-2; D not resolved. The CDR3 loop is CAIRLLGNTGELFF. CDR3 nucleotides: TGTGCCATCAGGCTTCTGGGGAACACCGGGGAGCTGTTTTTT.